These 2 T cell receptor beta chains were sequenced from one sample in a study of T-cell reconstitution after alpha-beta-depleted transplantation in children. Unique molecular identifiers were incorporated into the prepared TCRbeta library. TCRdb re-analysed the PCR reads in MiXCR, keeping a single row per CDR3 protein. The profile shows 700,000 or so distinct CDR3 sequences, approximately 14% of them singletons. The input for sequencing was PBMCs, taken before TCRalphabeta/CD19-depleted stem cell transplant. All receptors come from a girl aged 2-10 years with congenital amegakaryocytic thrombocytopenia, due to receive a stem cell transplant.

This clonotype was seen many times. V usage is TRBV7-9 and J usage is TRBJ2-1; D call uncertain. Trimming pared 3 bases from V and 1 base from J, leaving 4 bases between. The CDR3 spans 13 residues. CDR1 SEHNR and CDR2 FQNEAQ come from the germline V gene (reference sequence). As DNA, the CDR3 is TGTGCCAGCAGCTTCGAGTCCTACAATGAGCAGTTCTTC. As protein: CASSFESYNEQFF.

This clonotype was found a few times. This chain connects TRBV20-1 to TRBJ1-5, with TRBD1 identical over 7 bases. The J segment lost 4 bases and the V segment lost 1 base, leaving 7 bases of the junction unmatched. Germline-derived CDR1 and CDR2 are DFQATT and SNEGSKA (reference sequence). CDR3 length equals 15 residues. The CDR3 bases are TGCAGTGCTAGAGGCCAGACAGGGTCAAATCAGCCCCAGCATTTT. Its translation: CSARGQTGSNQPQHF.